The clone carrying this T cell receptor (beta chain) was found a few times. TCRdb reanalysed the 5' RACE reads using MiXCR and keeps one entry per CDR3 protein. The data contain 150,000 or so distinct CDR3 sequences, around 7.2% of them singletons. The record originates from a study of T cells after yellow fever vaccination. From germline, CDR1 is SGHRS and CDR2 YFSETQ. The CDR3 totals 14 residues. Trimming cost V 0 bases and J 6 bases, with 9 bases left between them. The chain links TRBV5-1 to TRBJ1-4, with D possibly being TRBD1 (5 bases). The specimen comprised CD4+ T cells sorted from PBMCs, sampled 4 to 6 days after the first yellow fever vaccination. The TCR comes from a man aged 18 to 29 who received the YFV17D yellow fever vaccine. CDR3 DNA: TGCGCCAGCAGCTTGGTTACGGGGCATGAAAAACTGTTTTTT. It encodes CASSLVTGHEKLFF.